This T cell receptor beta chain is from a study of OX40 agonist ivuxolimab in advanced cancers. For the wider study: Ivuxolimab was a fully human IgG2 agonistic monoclonal antibody targeting the costimulatory receptor OX40 (CD134). Partial responses were achieved by three dose-escalation patients, of whom one had hepatocellular carcinoma and two had cutaneous melanoma. Patients were allowed to have had prior anti-PD-1, anti-PD-L1 or anti-CTLA-4 therapy, and about 40% of the dose-escalation patients had been treated with checkpoint inhibitors. A male proportion of 75% to 85% and a mean age of approximately 55 years, ranging from about 20 to 80, were recorded for the dose-escalation cohort. Among the 52 dose-escalation patients, 19 had hepatocellular carcinoma, 15 or so melanoma, 9 renal cell carcinoma and 9 head and neck cancer. The point of sequencing TCRbeta in the periphery was to test whether ivuxolimab changed TCR sequence diversity and drove clonal T-cell expansion. The monotherapy dose-escalation portion (N of about 49 patients) of the phase I ivuxolimab trial is reported in the paper. Intravenous ivuxolimab was administered to patients every 2 weeks at six dose levels: 0.01, 0.1, 0.3, 1.5, 3 and 10 mg/kg. The paper's findings and limits, for the study overall: Antigen specificity was not determined for the clonally expanded peripheral T cells. On average, CD8+ T cells showed more expanded clones than CD4+ T cells after ivuxolimab. Low levels of normalized T-cell clonal expansion were also shown by some nonresponding patients. At doses of 0.1 to 3.0 mg/kg, clonal expansion of both CD4+ and CD8+ blood T cells was observed from baseline to week 6. In the 0.1-3.0 mg/kg groups, partial responders had among the lowest normalized peripheral clonal expansion, particularly in CD8+ T cells.

Worth noting for this clone: Its antigen is unknown. Base qualities are not recorded, but no much larger clone differs from it by a single base.

Patients with a history of autoimmune disease or receiving systemic immunosuppression were excluded from the trial. Peripheral blood for TCR sequencing was drawn from every dose cohort at baseline, at cycle 4 day 1 and at cycle 7 day 1. Samples were obtained from an open-label, multicenter, first-in-human phase I dose-escalation trial of ivuxolimab. Adults with locally advanced or metastatic melanoma, renal cell carcinoma, hepatocellular carcinoma or head and neck squamous cell carcinoma were enrolled in the trial. CD4+ and CD8+ T cells were sorted separately from peripheral blood before TCR sequencing. For sequencing of the TCRbeta CDR3 region, genomic DNA was extracted from the sorted cells. The immunoSEQ Assay was used for sequencing of TCRbeta CDR3 regions. Drawn from immuneACCESS, this table holds only the in-frame rearrangements with V and J called that TCRdb kept. Clones are partly lost; checked studies trace under half to an unresolved V gene and leave the rest unexplained. This sample gives about 89,000 clones in total; around 83% of them show up just once. The ten top clones hold over 5% of the sample.

In the germline V gene, CDR1 corresponds to SGHRS and CDR2 to YFSETQ. Germline trimming: 6 bases from V, 0 bases from J; junction bases outside gene matches: 2. Including the terminal cysteine and phenylalanine, the CDR3 comprises 15 residues. Solely the CDR3 DNA is kept, with 45 bases framed from the first base. This clonotype was sampled from an adult with an advanced solid tumor such as melanoma, head and neck, liver or kidney cancer. The sequences come from CD4+ or CD8+ T cells sorted from blood, collected in a trial of the OX40 agonist ivuxolimab. The chain is assembled from TRBV5-1 and TRBJ2-2; 10 central bases correspond to TRBD2. In nucleotides, the sequence is TGCGCCAGCACCGGGACTAGCGCGAACACCGGGGAGCTGTTTTTT. It translates to CASTGTSANTGELFF.